These T cell receptor beta chains were read from a single sample in a study of blood T cell repertoires in COVID-19. The repertoire was sequenced with immunoSEQ multiplex PCR; TCRdb's copy has only in-frame clones and lacks some. This sample has hundreds of thousands of clones; over 75% occur once, and the top ten carry less than 2.5%. Sequencing was performed on PBMCs or T cells enriched from blood (not recorded which). The receptors were gathered from a man younger than 40 who had recovered from COVID-19. CDR3s include the opening cysteine and the closing phenylalanine or tryptophan. D genes are given only for firm matches. Size values are once, few and many counts, or a class for expanded clones, and some rows have none.

V: TRBV10-3
J: TRBJ1-5
size: once
D: .
CDR3: CAISEQDANQPQHF
DNA: TGTGCCATCAGTGAACAGGATGCCAATCAGCCCCAGCATTTT

V: TRBV9
J: TRBJ2-1
size: .
D: .
CDR3: CASSGGLPPIYNEQFF
DNA: TGTGCCAGCAGCGGAGGACTACCTCCTATATACAATGAGCAGTTCTTC

V: TRBV6-2/TRBV6-3
J: TRBJ2-7
size: .
D: .
CDR3: CASSYGVANFYEQYF
DNA: TGTGCCAGCAGTTACGGGGTAGCGAACTTCTACGAGCAGTACTTC

V: TRBV27
J: TRBJ1-1
size: .
D: TRBD1
CDR3: CASSFYRDRGTEAFF
DNA: TGTGCCAGCAGTTTCTACCGGGACAGGGGCACTGAAGCTTTCTTT

V: TRBV4-1
J: TRBJ2-5
size: .
D: TRBD2
CDR3: CASSQVLSGWETQYF
DNA: TGCGCCAGCAGCCAAGTGCTTAGCGGGTGGGAGACCCAGTACTTC

V: TRBV2
J: TRBJ1-1
size: .
D: TRBD1
CDR3: CARMRTGTNTEAFF
DNA: TGTGCCAGGATGAGGACAGGAACGAACACTGAAGCTTTCTTT

V: TRBV5-6
J: TRBJ2-2
size: .
D: .
CDR3: CASSRGTSGFDTGELFF
DNA: TGTGCCAGCAGCCGCGGGACGTCGGGGTTCGACACCGGGGAGCTGTTTTTT

V: TRBV11-2
J: TRBJ2-2
size: once
D: .
CDR3: CASSLDLEVSVRRGTGELFF
DNA: TGTGCCAGCAGCTTAGATCTAGAGGTATCGGTTCGGCGGGGCACCGGGGAGCTGTTTTTT

V: TRBV29-1
J: TRBJ2-6
size: .
D: .
CDR3: CSVAVTGANVLTF
DNA: TGCAGCGTTGCTGTAACTGGGGCCAACGTCCTGACTTTC

V: TRBV29-1
J: TRBJ1-1
size: .
D: .
CDR3: CSVEKTGLNTEAFF
DNA: TGCAGCGTTGAAAAAACAGGGTTGAACACTGAAGCTTTCTTT

V: TRBV28
J: TRBJ1-6
size: .
D: TRBD1
CDR3: CASSPGGQGAVNSPLHF
DNA: TGTGCCAGCAGTCCAGGGGGACAGGGGGCAGTTAATTCACCCCTCCACTTT

V: TRBV10-2
J: TRBJ2-7
size: .
D: TRBD2
CDR3: CASSAPGRGIDEQYF
DNA: TGCGCCAGCAGTGCCCCCGGGAGGGGAATCGACGAGCAGTACTTC

V: TRBV21-1
J: TRBJ1-3
size: .
D: .
CDR3: CASTSSWTGNTIYF
DNA: TGTGCCAGCACTAGCAGTTGGACTGGAAACACCATATATTTT

V: TRBV6-1
J: TRBJ2-7
size: once
D: .
CDR3: CASSEAPQGGEQYF
DNA: TGTGCCAGCAGTGAAGCGCCTCAGGGGGGCGAGCAGTACTTC

V: TRBV7-9
J: TRBJ2-5
size: .
D: TRBD1
CDR3: CASRPDRGRQETQYF
DNA: TGTGCCAGCAGACCTGACAGGGGTCGCCAAGAGACCCAGTACTTC

V: TRBV19
J: TRBJ1-3
size: .
D: .
CDR3: CASNDRNSGNTIYF
DNA: TGTGCCAGCAACGACAGGAACTCTGGAAACACCATATATTTT

V: TRBV10-2
J: TRBJ1-1
size: .
D: TRBD1
CDR3: CASSLDRGSGTEAFF
DNA: TGCGCCAGCAGTTTAGACAGGGGTTCGGGGACTGAAGCTTTCTTT

V: TRBV5-1
J: TRBJ2-2
size: .
D: .
CDR3: CASSLTSTNTGELFF
DNA: TGCGCCAGCAGCTTGACTAGTACGAACACCGGGGAGCTGTTTTTT

V: TRBV6-4
J: TRBJ1-2
size: .
D: .
CDR3: CASSDSRGYTF
DNA: TGTGCCAGCAGTGACTCGCGTGGCTACACCTTC

V: TRBV7-6
J: TRBJ2-3
size: .
D: .
CDR3: CASSLASPGASTDTQYF
DNA: TGTGCCAGCAGCTTAGCGTCGCCAGGGGCTAGCACAGATACGCAGTATTTT

V: TRBV6-2/TRBV6-3
J: TRBJ2-7
size: .
D: TRBD1
CDR3: CASSYVQGWTYEQYF
DNA: TGTGCCAGCAGTTACGTACAGGGGTGGACCTACGAGCAGTACTTC

V: TRBV4-2
J: TRBJ2-1
size: .
D: TRBD2
CDR3: CASSQKTSGGTYNEQFF
DNA: TGTGCCAGCAGCCAAAAAACTAGCGGGGGAACCTACAATGAGCAGTTCTTC

V: TRBV2
J: TRBJ2-1
size: once
D: .
CDR3: CASSLLINEQFF
DNA: TGTGCCAGCAGTCTACTAATTAATGAGCAGTTCTTC

V: TRBV15
J: TRBJ1-5
size: .
D: TRBD1
CDR3: CATSSEGQGYQPQHF
DNA: TGTGCCACCAGCAGTGAGGGACAGGGTTATCAGCCCCAGCATTTT

V: TRBV11-2
J: TRBJ2-3
size: .
D: .
CDR3: CASRFKGGPQTDTQYF
DNA: TGTGCCAGCCGTTTTAAAGGAGGACCTCAGACAGATACGCAGTATTTT

V: TRBV7-8
J: TRBJ1-2
size: .
D: .
CDR3: CASSLGLVQSVLPDGYTF
DNA: TGTGCCAGCAGCTTAGGTCTTGTACAGAGTGTACTTCCGGATGGCTACACCTTC

V: TRBV4-3
J: TRBJ1-2
size: .
D: .
CDR3: CASSPMNAGYGYTF
DNA: TGCGCCAGCAGCCCTATGAACGCCGGGTACGGCTACACCTTC

V: TRBV6-1
J: TRBJ2-3
size: .
D: .
CDR3: CASSEVTGQTDTQYF
DNA: TGTGCCAGCAGTGAAGTTACAGGGCAGACAGATACGCAGTATTTT

V: TRBV9
J: TRBJ1-6
size: once
D: TRBD1
CDR3: CASSVRDSKNSPLHF
DNA: TGTGCCAGCAGCGTCCGGGACAGCAAGAATTCACCCCTCCACTTT

V: TRBV30
J: TRBJ2-7
size: .
D: .
CDR3: CAWRQGGLQYF
DNA: TGTGCCTGGAGGCAGGGGGGACTTCAGTACTTC

V: TRBV2
J: TRBJ1-1
size: once
D: TRBD1
CDR3: CASRKDRGNREAFF
DNA: TGTGCCAGCAGGAAGGACAGGGGGAATAGGGAAGCTTTCTTT

V: TRBV9
J: TRBJ1-1
size: .
D: TRBD1
CDR3: CASSVSGQGRDTEAFF
DNA: TGTGCCAGCAGCGTAAGTGGACAGGGGAGGGACACTGAAGCTTTCTTT

V: TRBV6-5
J: TRBJ1-2
size: .
D: TRBD1
CDR3: CASSYYSTGNYGYTF
DNA: TGTGCCAGCAGTTACTATTCGACAGGGAACTATGGCTACACCTTC

V: TRBV11-2
J: TRBJ1-1
size: .
D: .
CDR3: CASSDQAVGRAFF
DNA: TGTGCCAGCAGCGATCAGGCTGTGGGTAGAGCTTTCTTT

V: TRBV5-1
J: TRBJ2-2
size: .
D: TRBD1
CDR3: CASSSGQGTGELFF
DNA: TGCGCCAGCAGCTCTGGACAGGGGACCGGGGAGCTGTTTTTT

V: TRBV6-5
J: TRBJ1-2
size: .
D: .
CDR3: CASRQQTGVYGYTF
DNA: TGTGCCAGCAGGCAGCAGACAGGCGTCTATGGCTACACCTTC

V: TRBV19
J: TRBJ2-7
size: .
D: TRBD1
CDR3: CASSYGQGSYEQYF
DNA: TGTGCCAGTAGCTACGGACAGGGGAGCTACGAGCAGTACTTC

V: TRBV21-1
J: TRBJ1-1
size: .
D: .
CDR3: CASSIGGRMNTEAFF
DNA: TGTGCCAGCAGCATCGGGGGACGGATGAACACTGAAGCTTTCTTT

V: TRBV7-8
J: TRBJ2-7
size: .
D: TRBD1
CDR3: CASSFRQGAVNEQYF
DNA: TGTGCCAGCAGCTTCAGACAGGGGGCTGTGAACGAGCAGTACTTC

V: TRBV19
J: TRBJ2-1
size: .
D: .
CDR3: CASSITSYNEQFF
DNA: TGTGCCAGTAGTATTACATCCTACAATGAGCAGTTCTTC

V: TRBV7-8
J: TRBJ1-4
size: .
D: .
CDR3: CASSSISRATNEKLFF
DNA: TGTGCCAGCAGCTCAATTTCGCGGGCAACTAATGAAAAACTGTTTTTT

V: TRBV10-1
J: TRBJ2-7
size: .
D: .
CDR3: CASRAQVGYEQYF
DNA: TGCGCCAGCAGGGCACAGGTGGGCTACGAGCAGTACTTC

V: TRBV27
J: TRBJ2-5
size: once
D: .
CDR3: CASSPGRRGGQYF
DNA: TGTGCCAGCAGCCCCGGACGACGCGGAGGCCAGTACTTC

V: TRBV3-1/TRBV3-2
J: TRBJ1-6
size: .
D: TRBD1
CDR3: CASSHRQDRGNSPLHF
DNA: TGTGCCAGCAGCCACAGACAGGACAGGGGGAATTCACCCCTCCACTTT